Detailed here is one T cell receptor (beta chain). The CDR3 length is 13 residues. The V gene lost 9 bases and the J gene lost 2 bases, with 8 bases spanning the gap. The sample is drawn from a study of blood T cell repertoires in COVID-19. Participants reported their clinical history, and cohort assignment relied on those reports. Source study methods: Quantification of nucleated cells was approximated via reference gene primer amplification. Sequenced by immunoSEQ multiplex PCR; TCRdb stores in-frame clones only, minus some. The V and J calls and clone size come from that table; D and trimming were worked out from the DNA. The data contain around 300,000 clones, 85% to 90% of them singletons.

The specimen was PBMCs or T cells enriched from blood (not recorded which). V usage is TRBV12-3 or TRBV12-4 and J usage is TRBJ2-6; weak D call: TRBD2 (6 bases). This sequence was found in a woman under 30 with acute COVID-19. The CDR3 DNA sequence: TGTGCCAGTTGGACTACTGGGGCCAACGTCCTGACTTTC. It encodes CASWTTGANVLTF.